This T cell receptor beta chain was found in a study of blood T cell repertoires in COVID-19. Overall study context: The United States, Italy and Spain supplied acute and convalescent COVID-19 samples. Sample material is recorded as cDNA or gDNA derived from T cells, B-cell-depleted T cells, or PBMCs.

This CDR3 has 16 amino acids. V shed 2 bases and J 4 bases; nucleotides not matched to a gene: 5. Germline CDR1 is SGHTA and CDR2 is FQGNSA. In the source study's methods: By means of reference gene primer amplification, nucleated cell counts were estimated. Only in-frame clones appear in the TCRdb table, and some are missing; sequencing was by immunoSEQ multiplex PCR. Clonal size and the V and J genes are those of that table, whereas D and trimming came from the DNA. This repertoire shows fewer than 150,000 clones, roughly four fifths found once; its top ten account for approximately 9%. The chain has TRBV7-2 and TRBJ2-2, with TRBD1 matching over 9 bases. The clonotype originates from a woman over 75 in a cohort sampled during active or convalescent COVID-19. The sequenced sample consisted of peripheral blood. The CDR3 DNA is TGTGCCAGCAGCTTATTACAGGGGGCGGGCACCGGGGAGCTGTTTTTT. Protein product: CASSLLQGAGTGELFF. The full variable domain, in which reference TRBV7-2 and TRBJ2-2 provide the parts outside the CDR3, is GAGVSQSPSNKVTEKGKDVELRCDPISGHTALYWYRQSLGQGLEFLIYFQGNSAPDKSGLPSDRFSAERTGGSVSTLTIQRTQQEDSAVYLCASSLLQGAGTGELFFGEGSRLTVL.